The entry that follows covers one TCR beta chain sequence. Its matching antigen is unknown. This sample is drawn from a study of T-cell reconstitution after alpha-beta-depleted transplantation in children. Findings and caveats of the study: One year after transplant, T-cell counts and diversity came mostly from newly produced T cells. As was reported, about two months after transplant, alpha-beta T cells came from several hundred expanded graft clones.

TCRbeta library preparation incorporated unique molecular identifiers. TCRdb re-analysed the PCR reads in MiXCR, keeping a single row per CDR3 protein. The data contain more than 200,000 distinct CDR3 sequences, 25% of them singletons. V was trimmed by 4 bases and J by 0 bases, leaving 13 bases between them. There are 14 residues in the CDR3. CDR1 and CDR2 (germline): SQVTM, ANQGSEA. The specimen was PBMCs, collected before TCRalphabeta/CD19-depleted stem cell transplant. The sequence came from a girl aged 2-10 years with Fanconi anemia, due to receive a stem cell transplant. The chain recombines TRBV29-1 with TRBJ2-7, with D perhaps being TRBD1 or TRBD2 (5 bases each). CDR3 bases: TGCAGCGTTGGAAGAAGTGGGACCTCCTACGAGCAGTACTTC. The encoded protein is CSVGRSGTSYEQYF.